This TCR beta chain was profiled in a study of shared clonotypes between healthy human individuals. Findings of the study overall: Few donors limited the genetic and exposure-history diversity represented.

Germline V gives CDR1 SNHLY, CDR2 FYNNEI. J lost 6 bases, V lost 6 bases, and 6 bases had no gene match. This CDR3 contains 13 residues. Study donors comprised healthy, HIV-negative adults devoid of recent acute infection or vaccination. Assay used: immunoSEQ multiplex PCR; TCRdb lists only in-frame clones, some missing. The table lists some 530,000 clones, almost 80% of them singletons. In regard to this clone: The antigen is unknown.

Sequenced input: PBMCs. This sequence joins TRBV2 and TRBJ2-7; 9 nucleotides align to TRBD1. The sequence derives from a woman aged 40 to 55 in good health. Some clones in this sample may be carry-over from other donors' samples. CDR3 protein: CASRLTGGGEQYF. CDR3 nucleotide sequence: TGTGCCAGCAGACTCACAGGGGGCGGCGAGCAGTACTTC.